These 10 T cell receptor beta chains were sequenced from one sample in a study of T cells in Graves' hyperthyroidism and ophthalmopathy. Researchers amplified the TCR beta CDR3 regions from RNA transcripts. The TCR CDR3 was amplified in a first-round RT-PCR using the HTBI primer set. TCRdb itself ran the multiplex PCR reads through MiXCR, one entry per CDR3 protein. The sample lists hundreds of thousands of distinct CDR3 sequences; 40% to 55% were seen once. The specimen sequenced was peripheral blood or thyroid tissue (not recorded which). Receptors originate from an adult man with Graves' disease, either hyperthyroidism or ophthalmopathy (not recorded which).

This CDR3 reads CASSPLAGGTNTGELFF. For the CDR3, the DNA is TGTGCCAGCAGCCCCTTAGCGGGAGGAACGAACACCGGGGAGCTGTTTTTT. The genes are TRBV5-6 and TRBJ2-2; 10 bases fit TRBD2. The CDR3 runs 17 residues. Looked up from germline, CDR1 is SGHDT and CDR2 is YYEEEE. J lost 0 bases, V lost 4 bases, and 6 bases had no gene match.

The chain uses TRBV7-3 and TRBJ2-5; 8 bases map to TRBD2. In germline, CDR1 is SGHTA, CDR2 FQGTGA. The CDR3 is 15 amino acids. Trimming at V came to 7 bases and at J to 0 bases, leaving 7 bases not matched to a gene. In DNA, the CDR3 is TGTGCCAGCACCCCGGGAGCGGGGGACCAAGAGACCCAGTACTTC. It codes for CASTPGAGDQETQYF.

The genes are TRBV7-4 and TRBJ1-1; perhaps TRBD1 as D (5 bases). Trimming left V 6 bases short and J 6 bases short, with 20 bases between. CDR3 size: 15 residues. CDR1 and CDR2 from the germline V gene are SGHVT and SQSDAQ. CDR3 protein: CASSFLTLQGPEAFF. As DNA, the CDR3 is TGTGCCAGCAGTTTCCTGACCCTCCAGGGCCCTGAAGCTTTCTTT.

This clonotype was observed at least ten times. This chain joins TRBV2 and TRBJ1-6; a weak D match, TRBD1 (5 bases). Germline CDR1 reads SNHLY; CDR2 reads FYNNEI. The ends were cut back, 7 bases at V and 7 bases at J, with 11 bases in the middle. The CDR3 consists of 13 residues. CDR3 sequence (DNA): TGTGCCAGCACCGGCAGGGAAAATTCACCCCTCCACTTT. Its translation: CASTGRENSPLHF.

J is TRBJ2-5 and V is TRBV7-2; 8 nucleotides agree with TRBD2. The CDR3 extends over 15 amino acids. V lost 5 bases and J lost 7; bases outside the gene matches: 12. Germline V lookup: CDR1 SGHTA, CDR2 FQGNSA. The CDR3 reads CASSLDSGSVRTQYF. As DNA, the CDR3 is TGTGCCAGCAGCCTGGACAGCGGGAGCGTCCGGACCCAGTACTTC. The whole variable domain, filled in from reference TRBV7-2 and TRBJ2-5, reads GAGVSQSPSNKVTEKGKDVELRCDPISGHTALYWYRQSLGQGLEFLIYFQGNSAPDKSGLPSDRFSAERTGGSVSTLTIQRTQQEDSAVYLCASSLDSGSVRTQYFGPGTRLLVL.

The rearrangement joins TRBV20-1 to TRBJ1-1; unclear D gene. The germline gives CDR1 DFQATT, CDR2 SNEGSKA (reference sequence). This CDR3 has 12 amino acids. V lost 8 bases, J lost 1 base, and 11 bases lay in between. The CDR3 here is CSFNGRNTEAFF. The CDR3 bases are TGCAGTTTCAACGGAAGGAACACTGAAGCTTTCTTT.

This clonotype showed up just once. J is TRBJ1-2 and V is TRBV10-3; 10 bases agree with TRBD1. The V gene end was trimmed by 3 bases and the J gene end by 2 bases; junction bases not matched to a gene: 3. Per germline, CDR1 ENHRY and CDR2 SYGVKD. This CDR3 is built from 15 residues. CDR3 protein: CAISDGTGDNYGYTF. CDR3 coding DNA: TGTGCCATCAGTGACGGGACAGGGGACAACTATGGCTACACCTTC.

A remark on this clonotype: This clone may be a read error of a much larger clone one base away. The chain carries TRBV24-1 and TRBJ2-2; TRBD2 aligns across 10 bases. Germline assignment: CDR1 KGHDR and CDR2 SFDVKD. This CDR3 is built from 18 residues. The trim removed 0 bases at V and 1 base at J, leaving 4 bases unmatched. The CDR3: CATSDLELAGQNTGELFF. DNA of the CDR3: TGTGCCACCAGTGATTTGGAACTAGCGGGACAGAACACCGGGGAGCTGTTTTTT.

A remark on this clonotype: A single base separates this from a much larger clone, so it may be a read error. The chain recombines TRBV7-3 with TRBJ2-7; D is undetermined. This CDR3 region has 13 residues. V was pared by 3 bases and J by 2 bases, with 8 bases between. CDR1 is SGHTA, CDR2 FQGTGA, per germline. As DNA, the CDR3 is TGTGCCAGCAGCTTCGACTTGACCTACGAGCAGTACTTC. Protein sequence: CASSFDLTYEQYF.

The chain is built from TRBV29-1 and TRBJ1-6, with D unclear. The CDR3 totals 13 residues. Trimming left V 2 bases short and J 6 bases short, with 8 bases between. From germline, CDR1 is SQVTM and CDR2 ANQGSEA. CDR3 coding DNA: TGCAGCGTTGAAACGGACGCTAATTCACCCCTCCACTTT. Translation gives CSVETDANSPLHF.